These 17 T cell receptor beta chains came from one sample sequenced in a study of blood T cell repertoires in COVID-19. Only in-frame clones appear in the TCRdb table, and some are missing; sequencing was by immunoSEQ multiplex PCR. The table has about 140,000 clones, 75% to 80% seen once; the top ten hold less than 3%. Sequencing was done on a sample of PBMCs or T cells enriched from blood (not recorded which). The source is a woman aged 45 to 65 who had recovered from COVID-19.

The V gene is TRBV6-2 or TRBV6-3, the J gene TRBJ2-3; D may be TRBD2 (5 bases). V lost 5 bases, J lost 4 bases, and 16 bases lay in between. The CDR3 consists of 15 residues. The V gene's germline CDR1 is MNHEY and CDR2 SVGEGT. The CDR3 region is CASSPHLAGADTQYF. Written as DNA, the CDR3 is TGTGCCAGCAGTCCACACCTAGCTGGGGCAGATACGCAGTATTTT.

The rearrangement links TRBV18 to TRBJ1-2; D uncertain. The V and J ends lost 3 bases and 3 bases respectively, with 8 bases between them. The CDR3 runs to 13 residues. Germline V gene sequence: CDR1 KGHSH, CDR2 LQKENI. The CDR3 spells CASSPGEDYGYTF. CDR3 in DNA: TGTGCCAGCTCACCCGGCGAGGACTATGGCTACACCTTC. Looking up the rest from reference TRBV18 and TRBJ1-2 gives the full variable domain: NAGVMQNPRHLVRRRGQEARLRCSPMKGHSHVYWYRQLPEEGLKFMVYLQKENIIDESGMPKERFSAEFPKEGPSILRIQQVVRGDSAAYFCASSPGEDYGYTFGSGTRLTVV.

The chain combines TRBV5-1 with TRBJ1-6; D gene unclear. Germline V gives CDR1 SGHRS, CDR2 YFSETQ. Between the trimmed V and J ends, which lost 4 bases and 7 bases, there was a span of 12 bases. This CDR3 region has 14 residues. The CDR3 sequence is CASSPSTENSPLHF. The CDR3, as DNA: TGCGCCAGCAGCCCCTCTACCGAAAATTCACCCCTCCACTTT.

This rearrangement joins TRBV29-1 to TRBJ2-1; tentatively, D is TRBD2 (6 bases). The V end was cut by 7 bases, the J end by 10 bases, with 17 bases between. This CDR3 comprises 12 residues. The germline V gene has CDR1 SQVTM and CDR2 ANQGSEA. CDR3 sequence reads: CSGSGTWGEQFF. The CDR3 nucleotides are TGCAGCGGTTCCGGGACTTGGGGGGAGCAGTTCTTC.

This clone was detected only a few times. V gene TRBV6-2 or TRBV6-3 combines with J gene TRBJ1-2; 9 bases are a match to TRBD1. V shed 6 bases and J 5 bases; nucleotides not matched to a gene: 4. The germline V gene encodes CDR1 MNHEY and CDR2 SVGEGT. CDR3 length: 13 amino acids. The CDR3: CASSQDRGYGYTF. In nucleotides, the CDR3 is TGTGCCAGCAGCCAGGACAGGGGATATGGCTACACCTTC.

The rearrangement uses TRBV6-5 and TRBJ1-3; 7 bases fit TRBD1. CDR1 is MNHEY and CDR2 is SVGAGI in the germline V gene. This CDR3 has 14 residues. V lost 8 bases to trimming and J lost 4 bases; unmatched junction nucleotides: 8. CDR3 DNA: TGTGCCAGCTCGGTACAGGGGACAGGAAACACCATATATTTT. As protein: CASSVQGTGNTIYF.

This clone was seen many times. The genes are TRBV2 and TRBJ1-5; no reliable D call. V was clipped by 6 bases and J by 6 bases, with 15 bases between them. This CDR3 is built from 14 residues. Germline-derived CDR1 and CDR2 are SNHLY and FYNNEI. In DNA, the CDR3 is TGTGCCAGCAGAAGGAGCCTCAGCGGTCAGCCCCAGCATTTT. The encoded protein is CASRRSLSGQPQHF. Supplemented by reference TRBV2 and TRBJ1-5, the full variable domain reads EPEVTQTPSHQVTQMGQEVILRCVPISNHLYFYWYRQILGQKVEFLVSFYNNEISEKSEIFDDQFSVERPDGSNFTLKIRSTKLEDSAMYFCASRRSLSGQPQHFGDGTRLSIL.

CDR3 nucleotides: TGTGCCAGCAGCTTAGGGACTAGAGCCTACGAGCAGTACTTC. Translating gives CASSLGTRAYEQYF. The chain recombines TRBV7-8 with TRBJ2-7; TRBD2 agrees at 7 bases. Germline V gene lookup returns CDR1 SGHVS and CDR2 FQNEAQ. This CDR3 has 14 residues. The V segment lost 1 base and the J segment 2 bases; nucleotides outside the gene matches: 2.

V and J are TRBV6-5 and TRBJ2-2; 8 bases agree with TRBD1. The germline gives CDR1 MNHEY, CDR2 SVGAGI. The CDR3 has 14 amino acids. The junction had 6 bases not matched to a gene; V was cut back by 2 bases and J by 10 bases. The CDR3 loop is CASSYRQGRMELFF. The CDR3 DNA follows: TGTGCCAGCAGTTACAGACAGGGGAGAATGGAGCTGTTTTTT.

This chain uses TRBV30 with TRBJ2-1; D is perhaps TRBD1 (6 bases). This CDR3 contains 12 residues. V lost 2 bases and J lost 9, with 11 bases in between. Germline CDR1 and CDR2: GTSNPN and SVGIG (reference sequence). The CDR3 region has the DNA TGTGCCTGGAGTAGAGAAGGGGGTGAGCAGTTCTTC. Translated, it gives CAWSREGGEQFF. The full variable domain, its missing parts supplied by reference TRBV30 and TRBJ2-1, is SQTIHQWPATLVQPVGSPLSLECTVEGTSNPNLYWYRQAAGRGLQLLFYSVGIGQISSEVPQNLSASRPQDRQFILSSKKLLLSDSGFYLCAWSREGGEQFFGPGTRLTVL.

The V call is TRBV18, the J call TRBJ2-7, with 7 bases identical to TRBD1. In germline, CDR1 is KGHSH, CDR2 LQKENI. CDR3 length: 14 amino acids. The ends lost 3 bases at V and 2 bases at J; junction bases unmatched: 4. CDR3 amino acids: CASSPGTETYEQYF. DNA of the CDR3: TGTGCCAGCTCACCCGGGACAGAAACCTACGAGCAGTACTTC.

This chain's CDR3 is CASSDYEAFF. The CDR3 coding sequence is TGTGCCAGCAGTGACTACGAAGCTTTCTTT. The chain uses TRBV2 and TRBJ1-1; D uncertain. The V and J ends lost 3 bases and 8 bases respectively, with 4 bases between them. Germline CDR1 and CDR2: SNHLY and FYNNEI. This CDR3 has 10 amino acids.

This rearrangement joins TRBV6-4 to TRBJ1-2; D is undetermined. Germline lookup yields CDR1 MRHNA and CDR2 SNTAGT. V was trimmed by 0 bases and J by 9 bases, leaving 14 bases between them. The CDR3 contains 14 residues. CDR3 bases: TGTGCCAGCAGTGACTCTCTACGGGGAATAAGCTACACCTTC. This codes for CASSDSLRGISYTF.

This clone was observed a handful of times. The rearrangement links TRBV5-1 to TRBJ2-3, with TRBD1 as a possible D gene (5 bases). V lost 5 bases and J 0 bases, leaving 13 bases between the germline ends. The CDR3 loop spans 15 amino acids. The V gene's germline CDR1 is SGHRS and CDR2 YFSETQ. The CDR3 bases are TGCGCCAGCAGAGGGCAGGGCGCTAGCACAGATACGCAGTATTTT. This encodes CASRGQGASTDTQYF.

This clone was found a few times. The chain links TRBV19 to TRBJ1-2; D remains ambiguous. The V end was cut by 3 bases, the J end by 4 bases, with 12 bases between. The CDR3 is made up of 14 amino acids. Germline V gene sequence: CDR1 LNHDA, CDR2 SQIVND (reference sequence). The CDR3 sequence is CASSIQATAYGYTF. The DNA for the CDR3 is TGTGCCAGTAGTATCCAGGCCACGGCCTATGGCTACACCTTC.

The chain recombines TRBV5-8 with TRBJ2-7; 11 positions agree with TRBD2. The CDR3 is made up of 15 amino acids. Germline CDR1 reads SGHTS; CDR2 reads YDEGEE. Trimming at V came to 4 bases and at J to 2 bases, leaving 5 bases not matched to a gene. CDR3 sequence reads: CASSISGRVPYEQYF. In DNA form, the CDR3 reads TGTGCCAGCAGCATTAGCGGGAGGGTCCCCTACGAGCAGTACTTC.

Of note for this clone: Other DNA variants within this sample encode the same CDR3. The V gene is TRBV5-1, the J gene TRBJ2-7; 8 nucleotides align to TRBD2. This CDR3 is 15 amino acids long. V shed 3 bases and J 0 bases; nucleotides not matched to a gene: 5. The germline V gene has CDR1 SGHRS and CDR2 YFSETQ. This CDR3 reads CASSSGLAGSYEQYF. For the CDR3, the DNA is TGCGCCAGCAGCTCCGGCCTAGCGGGCTCCTACGAGCAGTACTTC.